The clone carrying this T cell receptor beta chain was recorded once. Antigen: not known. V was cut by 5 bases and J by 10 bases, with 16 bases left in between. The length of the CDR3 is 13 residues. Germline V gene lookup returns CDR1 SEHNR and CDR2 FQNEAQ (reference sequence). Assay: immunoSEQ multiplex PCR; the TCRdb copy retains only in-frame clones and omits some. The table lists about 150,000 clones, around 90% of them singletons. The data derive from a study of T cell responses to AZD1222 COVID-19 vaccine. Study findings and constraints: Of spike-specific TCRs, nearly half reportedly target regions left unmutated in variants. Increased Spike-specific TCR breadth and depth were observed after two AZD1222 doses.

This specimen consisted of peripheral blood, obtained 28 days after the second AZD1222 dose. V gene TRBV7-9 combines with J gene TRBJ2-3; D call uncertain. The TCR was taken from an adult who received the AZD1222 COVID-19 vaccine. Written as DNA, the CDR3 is TGTGCCAGCAGCGTCTGGGCCAGCGAATCGCAGTATTTT. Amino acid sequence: CASSVWASESQYF. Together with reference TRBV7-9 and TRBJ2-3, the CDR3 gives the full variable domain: DTGVSQNPRHKITKRGQNVTFRCDPISEHNRLYWYRQTLGQGPEFLTYFQNEAQLEKSRLLSDRFSAERPKGSFSTLEIQRTEQGDSAMYLCASSVWASESQYFGPGTRLTVL.